This T cell receptor (beta chain) was sequenced for a study of Graves' ophthalmopathy and Graves' hyperthyroidism. Germline CDR1 SGHAT, CDR2 FQNNGV. This CDR3 region has 14 residues. V trimming: 4 bases; J trimming: 4 bases; junction bases outside the gene matches: 5. CAS ≥3, NOSPECS ≥4, moderate-to-severe activity and duration under 3 months marked donors with ophthalmopathy. Findings and caveats of the study: Sensitivity of around 70% and specificity of nearly 75% were achieved by the model that predicted ophthalmopathy progression. A model built from 13 signatures distinguished ophthalmopathy from stable hyperthyroidism with approximately 89% sensitivity and approximately 82% specificity.

In the case of this clonotype: The antigen is undetermined.

Scientists amplified the TCR beta CDR3 regions from RNA transcripts. Amplification began with first-round RT-PCR using HTBI primers, then second-round multiplex PCR was performed. TCRdb ran MiXCR on the multiplex PCR reads and lists one entry per CDR3 protein. The table lists 150,000 or so distinct CDR3 sequences, just under 40% of them singletons. The chain recombines TRBV11-2 with TRBJ1-2; 8 nucleotides agree with TRBD1. The clonotype comes from a man aged 30-40 years with Graves' ophthalmopathy. Material for sequencing was peripheral blood. The CDR3 region has the DNA TGTGCCAGCAGCTCCCAACAGGGGGGCTATGGCTACACCTTC. This translates into CASSSQQGGYGYTF.